The rows below give T cell receptor beta chains drawn from one sample of a study of identifying expanded T cells in peripheral blood. Measured with immunoSEQ multiplex PCR; TCRdb has only the in-frame clones, and not every one. In the table there are more than 80,000 clones, about nine tenths of which are singletons. The material sequenced was blood. These receptors all stem from a person aged 18 to 70 in good health. CDR3s include the opening cysteine and the closing phenylalanine or tryptophan. Rows give clone size only sometimes, using once, few, many, or a class for an expanded clone.

v_call	clone_size	j_call	cdr3_aa
TRBV10-2	.	TRBJ2-7	CASSEREEFVFEYF
TRBV6-1	.	TRBJ1-6	CASKQTSYNSPLHF
TRBV10-3	.	TRBJ1-6	CAIRQGWTSPLHF
TRBV2	.	TRBJ2-3	CASSPSTSLDTQYF
TRBV28	.	TRBJ2-7	CASSNTRSYEQYF
TRBV9	.	TRBJ1-3	CASSRQGSSGNTIYF
TRBV11-2	.	TRBJ2-1	CASSLSQNNEQFF
TRBV7-9	.	TRBJ1-2	CASSLAAGGKGGYTF
TRBV19	.	TRBJ1-3	CASMSEGFSGNTIYF
TRBV4-2	.	TRBJ1-6	CASSQDMMISYNSPLHF
TRBV9	once	TRBJ2-5	CASSNQGAETQYF
TRBV30	.	TRBJ2-1	CAWSRGGVGNEQFF
TRBV28	.	TRBJ2-7	CASSPDRWISYEQYF
TRBV19	.	TRBJ2-4	CASSLRGTNIQYF
TRBV4-1	.	TRBJ2-3	CASSTAGTGAGDTQYF
TRBV27	.	TRBJ2-1	CASSPDVGDEQFF
TRBV28	.	TRBJ2-2	CASRPGTATGELFF
TRBV5-1	.	TRBJ2-5	CASSQGLLGEQYF
TRBV9	.	TRBJ1-1	CASSAGTGANTEAFF
TRBV6-4	.	TRBJ2-1	CASSREGTSYNEQFF
TRBV11-2	.	TRBJ2-7	CASSLDGTDYEQYF
TRBV4-2	.	TRBJ2-5	CASSQDNAWVSRSQETQYF